Listed below are T cell receptor beta chains from one sample, sequenced in a study of T cell repertoires in cytomegalovirus infection. In TCRdb, the reads were re-called with MiXCR into one record per CDR3 protein. The sample shows 360,000 or so distinct CDR3 sequences, roughly a third of them seen only once. These receptors are not linked to any known antigen. The input for sequencing was cultured PBMCs, taken from culture after CMV antigen stimulation. These receptors all come from a human donor in good health (CMV status not recorded). Some clones in this sample may be carry-over from other donors' samples. Each CDR3 is given with its conserved first and last residue.

v_call cdr3_aa
TRBV15 CATSRDTGPNGYTF
TRBV5-4 CASEGGANVLTF
TRBV18 CASSPNHAEQYF
TRBV28 CASTGTGTEAFF
TRBV7-8 CASSIGRLAGTDTQYF
TRBV4-2 CASSQVGSGSPYNEQFF
TRBV7-2 CASSQDTDEQYF
TRBV12-3/TRBV12-4 CASSIGQVPGELFF
TRBV2 CASRGQTAYNEQFF
TRBV7-2 CASSFRAGGAKTQYF
TRBV12-3/TRBV12-4 CASSLTGREAAFF
TRBV4-1 CASSQTSGTDTQYF
TRBV7-3 CASSPLTGGWFDTQYF
TRBV19 CASRRGQLRTEAFF
TRBV12-3/TRBV12-4 CASIRSGELFF
TRBV7-9 CASSKTSGAYNEQFF
TRBV28 CASSLVLGEQGYTF
TRBV7-9 CASSLSGEETKYF
TRBV29-1 CSVAPRGASTDTQYF
TRBV10-3 CAIRTGGPGNTIYF
TRBV12-3/TRBV12-4 CASSLWEGQGGNQPQHF
TRBV7-8 CASSLRLPGDTEAFF
TRBV6-1 CASRSLGARSYGTDTQYF